This TCR beta chain was obtained from a study of T-cell memory formation after mild COVID-19. 5'RACE with constant-segment primers yielded barcoded, UMI-tagged TCR alpha and TCR beta cDNA libraries. Each CDR3 protein gets one entry after TCRdb re-called the 5' RACE reads with MiXCR. This table has under 700,000 distinct CDR3 sequences, 20% appearing once. Germline CDR1 is MNHEY and CDR2 is SVGAGI. V dropped 0 bases and J dropped 2 bases, with 8 bases sitting between them. The CDR3 spans 16 residues. The V gene is TRBV6-5, the J gene TRBJ2-6; D gene uncertain. Sequenced sample: PBMCs or a T cell subset sorted from them (not recorded which). The sequence was obtained from an adult woman who had mild COVID-19 (a few samples of this study predate the infection). Cell type and time point are not known. CDR3 coding DNA: TGTGCCAGCAGTTACTCAGGGTGGCCTGGGGCCAACGTCCTGACTTTC. This translates into CASSYSGWPGANVLTF.